Listed here are 15 T cell receptor beta chains from one sample, sequenced in a study of blood T cell repertoires in COVID-19. Clones were read by immunoSEQ multiplex PCR, and TCRdb kept only the in-frame ones, dropping some. The sample shows approximately 110,000 clones, 65% to 85% of them seen only once. The specimen sequenced was peripheral blood. All receptors come from a woman in her 70s with acute or convalescent COVID-19.

V and J are TRBV5-4 and TRBJ2-5, with D possibly TRBD1 on 5 matching bases. Trimming removed 0 bases from V and 2 bases from J, with 8 bases in between. The germline V gene encodes CDR1 SGHNT and CDR2 YYREEE (reference sequence). The CDR3 runs 14 residues. Here the CDR3 DNA reads TGTGCCAGCAGCTTGGCAAACAGGCAAGAGACCCAGTACTTC. This codes for CASSLANRQETQYF. The entire variable domain, with the rest obtained from reference TRBV5-4 and TRBJ2-5, is as follows: ETGVTQSPTHLIKTRGQQVTLRCSSQSGHNTVSWYQQALGQGPQFIFQYYREEENGRGNFPPRFSGLQFPNYSSELNVNALELDDSALYLCASSLANRQETQYFGPGTRLLVL.

This chain links TRBV5-1 with TRBJ2-3; TRBD1 matches 8 bases. The CDR3 contains 15 residues. From germline, CDR1 is SGHRS and CDR2 YFSETQ. The V gene end was trimmed by 4 bases and the J gene end by 2 bases; junction bases not matched to a gene: 6. Here the CDR3 reads CASSQGAPLTDTQYF. CDR3 DNA sequence: TGCGCCAGCAGCCAGGGGGCCCCACTCACAGATACGCAGTATTTT.

The chain uses TRBV5-1 and TRBJ1-1; weak D call: TRBD1 (6 bases). The CDR3 extends over 14 amino acids. In germline, CDR1 is SGHRS, CDR2 YFSETQ. Trimming cost V 3 bases and J 4 bases, with 13 bases left between them. The CDR3: CASSYGQPGTEAFF. The CDR3 DNA sequence: TGCGCCAGCAGCTACGGACAGCCGGGCACTGAAGCTTTCTTT.

The chain uses TRBV7-9 and TRBJ2-1, with 9 bases fitting TRBD2. Germline V gene sequence: CDR1 SEHNR, CDR2 FQNEAQ (reference sequence). There are 15 residues in the CDR3. V shed 5 bases and J 10 bases; nucleotides not matched to a gene: 12. The CDR3 loop is CASSHGVAGEGEQFF. The CDR3 coding sequence is TGTGCCAGCAGCCACGGGGTAGCGGGAGAAGGAGAGCAGTTCTTC.

This clone was counted a few times. This chain connects TRBV6-5 to TRBJ1-6; TRBD1 is a possible D gene (6 bases). The CDR3 is 14 residues long. Germline V CDR1 and CDR2: MNHEY, SVGAGI. The ends were cut back, 6 bases at V and 7 bases at J, with 13 bases in the middle. The CDR3 region has the DNA TGTGCCAGCAGAAAACAGGGAGCGAATTCACCCCTCCACTTT. Protein: CASRKQGANSPLHF.

CDR3 DNA: TGTGCCTGCTACTCCCCGGCGGTGAACACTGAAGCTTTCTTT. Its translation is CACYSPAVNTEAFF. The chain is built from TRBV30 and TRBJ1-1; D is unclear. The V gene's germline CDR1 is GTSNPN and CDR2 SVGIG (reference sequence). Trimming shortened V by 6 bases and J by 0 bases, and 14 bases separated the two germline ends. CDR3 size: 14 residues.

This sequence joins TRBV6-6 and TRBJ2-5; 8 bases are shared with TRBD2. The CDR3 is made up of 14 amino acids. V dropped 2 bases and J dropped 2; count of bases not matched to a gene: 1. CDR1 is MNHNY and CDR2 is SVGAGI in the germline V gene (reference sequence). The CDR3 reads CASSYPGGQETQYF. DNA for the CDR3: TGTGCCAGCAGTTACCCGGGGGGGCAAGAGACCCAGTACTTC.

This chain links TRBV18 with TRBJ2-7; D call uncertain. The CDR3 sequence is 12 residues long. Germline loops: CDR1 KGHSH, CDR2 LQKENI. V lost 4 bases to trimming and J lost 5 bases, with 9 bases between them. In DNA, the CDR3 is TGTGCCAGCTCACTTAGTGTCAACGAGCAGTACTTC. Protein: CASSLSVNEQYF.

The CDR3 DNA reads as TGTGCCAGCAGCAGAGCGGGCCCAGCCTACAATGAGCAGTTCTTC. Translating gives CASSRAGPAYNEQFF. The chain carries TRBV6-2 or TRBV6-3 and TRBJ2-1; TRBD2 might be the D (6 bases). The length of the CDR3 is 15 residues. CDR1 MNHEY and CDR2 SVGEGT come from the germline V gene. Trimming took 6 bases from V and 2 from J, leaving 14 bases between them.

This clone was found once. The genes are TRBV19 and TRBJ2-3; 8 bases fit TRBD2. Trimming took 3 bases from V and 2 from J; bases not matched to a gene: 7. This CDR3 contains 16 residues. Germline V CDR1 and CDR2: LNHDA, SQIVND (reference sequence). The CDR3 sequence is CASSISLGLATDTQYF. CDR3 nucleotides: TGTGCCAGTAGTATTTCCCTTGGACTAGCCACAGATACGCAGTATTTT.

V gene TRBV2 combines with J gene TRBJ1-2, with D possibly TRBD1 on 5 matching bases. Germline V gives CDR1 SNHLY, CDR2 FYNNEI. Trimming took 4 bases from V and 0 from J, leaving 12 bases between them. CDR3 length: 15 amino acids. The CDR3 region has the DNA TGTGCCAGCAGTGCTCGACAGACAGCTAACTATGGCTACACCTTC. Amino acid sequence: CASSARQTANYGYTF.

The chain carries TRBV27 and TRBJ2-5; D is uncertain. Trimming took 6 bases from V and 2 from J, leaving 10 bases between them. Germline CDR1 reads MNHEY; CDR2 reads SMNVEV (reference sequence). The CDR3 covers 13 residues. The CDR3 loop is CASRHGRQETQYF. The CDR3 nucleotides read TGTGCCAGCAGACACGGCAGGCAAGAGACCCAGTACTTC.

A single count supports this clone. V is TRBV5-1 and J is TRBJ2-3; TRBD2 might be the D (6 bases). CDR1 SGHRS and CDR2 YFSETQ come from the germline V gene. The CDR3 has 12 residues. Trimming removed 0 bases from V and 10 bases from J, with 9 bases in between. The CDR3 DNA sequence: TGCGCCAGCAGCTTGGGCGGGGTCGCGCAGTATTTT. Protein: CASSLGGVAQYF.

This chain connects TRBV29-1 to TRBJ2-2, with D perhaps TRBD1 (5 bases). Trimming cost V 4 bases and J 4 bases, with 10 bases left between them. This CDR3 has 13 amino acids. Germline V gene lookup returns CDR1 SQVTM and CDR2 ANQGSEA. This chain's CDR3 is CSVGRELTGELFF. Here the CDR3 DNA reads TGCAGCGTTGGCAGGGAACTCACCGGGGAGCTGTTTTTT.

The gene calls are TRBV28 and TRBJ2-7, with TRBD2 matching 7 bases. In germline, CDR1 is MDHEN, CDR2 SYDVKM. Trimming at V came to 8 bases and at J to 3 bases, leaving 16 bases not matched to a gene. This CDR3 contains 16 residues. In DNA form, the CDR3 reads TGTGCCAGCTGCTTGGACGGTTCGGGACTAAACTACGAGCAGTACTTC. This codes for CASCLDGSGLNYEQYF.